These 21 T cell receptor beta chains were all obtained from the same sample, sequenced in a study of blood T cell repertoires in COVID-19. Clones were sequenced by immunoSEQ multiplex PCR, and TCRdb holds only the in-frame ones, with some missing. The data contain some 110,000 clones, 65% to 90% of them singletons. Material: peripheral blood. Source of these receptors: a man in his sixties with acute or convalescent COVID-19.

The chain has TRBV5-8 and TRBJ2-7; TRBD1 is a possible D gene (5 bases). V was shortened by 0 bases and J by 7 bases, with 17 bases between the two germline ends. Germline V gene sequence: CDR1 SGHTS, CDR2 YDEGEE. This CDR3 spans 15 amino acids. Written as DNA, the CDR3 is TGTGCCAGCAGCTTGGGTTCAGGGTCCGGCCCAGAGCAGTACTTC. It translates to CASSLGSGSGPEQYF.

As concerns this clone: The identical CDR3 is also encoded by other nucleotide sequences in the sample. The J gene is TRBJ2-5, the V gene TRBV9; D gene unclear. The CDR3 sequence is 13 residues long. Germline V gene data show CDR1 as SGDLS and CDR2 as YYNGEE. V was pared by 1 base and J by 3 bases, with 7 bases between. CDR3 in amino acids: CASSVYGKETQYF. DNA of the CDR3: TGTGCCAGCAGCGTATACGGTAAAGAGACCCAGTACTTC.

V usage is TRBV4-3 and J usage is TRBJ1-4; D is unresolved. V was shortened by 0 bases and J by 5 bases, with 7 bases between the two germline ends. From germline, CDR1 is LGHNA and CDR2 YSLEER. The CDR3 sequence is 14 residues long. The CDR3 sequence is CASSQEDGNEKLFF. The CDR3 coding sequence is TGCGCCAGCAGCCAAGAAGACGGGAATGAAAAACTGTTTTTT.

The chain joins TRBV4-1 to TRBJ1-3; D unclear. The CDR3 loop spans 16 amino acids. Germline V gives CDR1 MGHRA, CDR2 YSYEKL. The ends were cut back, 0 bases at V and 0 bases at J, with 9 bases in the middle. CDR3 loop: CASSQDYSYSGNTIYF. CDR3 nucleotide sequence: TGCGCCAGCAGCCAAGATTACAGTTACTCTGGAAACACCATATATTTT.

CDR3 sequence (DNA): TGTGCCAGCAGTGGGGGCGGGACAGATAATTCACCCCTCCACTTT. Its protein is CASSGGGTDNSPLHF. V usage is TRBV25-1 and J usage is TRBJ1-6, with 7 bases that match TRBD1. With V trimmed by 4 bases and J by 5 bases, 5 bases remained unmatched. CDR1 is MGHDK and CDR2 is SYGVNS in the germline V gene. The CDR3 totals 15 residues.

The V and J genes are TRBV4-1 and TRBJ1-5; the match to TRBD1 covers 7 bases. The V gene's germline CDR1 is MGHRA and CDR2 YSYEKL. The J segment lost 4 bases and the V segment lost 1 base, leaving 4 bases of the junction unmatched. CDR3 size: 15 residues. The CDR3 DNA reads TGCGCCAGCAGCCAAGCGGGACAGTGGAATCAGCCCCAGCATTTT. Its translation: CASSQAGQWNQPQHF.

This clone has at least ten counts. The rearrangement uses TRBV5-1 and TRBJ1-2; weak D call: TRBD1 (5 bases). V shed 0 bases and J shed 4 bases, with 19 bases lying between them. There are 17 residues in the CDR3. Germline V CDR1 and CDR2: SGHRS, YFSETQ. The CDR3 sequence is CASSLAGGGGWIYGYTF. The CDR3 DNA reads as TGCGCCAGCAGCTTGGCCGGCGGGGGAGGGTGGATCTATGGCTACACCTTC.

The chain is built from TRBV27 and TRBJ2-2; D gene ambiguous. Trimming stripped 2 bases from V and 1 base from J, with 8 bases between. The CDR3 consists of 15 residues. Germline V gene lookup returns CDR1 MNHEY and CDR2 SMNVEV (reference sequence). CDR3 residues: CASSLQARNTGELFF. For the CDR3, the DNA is TGTGCCAGCAGTTTACAGGCGCGGAACACCGGGGAGCTGTTTTTT.

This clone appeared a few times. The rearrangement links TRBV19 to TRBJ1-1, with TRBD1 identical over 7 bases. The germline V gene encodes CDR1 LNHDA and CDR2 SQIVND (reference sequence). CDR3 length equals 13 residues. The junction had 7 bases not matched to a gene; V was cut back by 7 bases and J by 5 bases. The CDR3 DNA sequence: TGTGCCAGTATGACAGGGCGGAGGACTGAAGCTTTCTTT. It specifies CASMTGRRTEAFF.

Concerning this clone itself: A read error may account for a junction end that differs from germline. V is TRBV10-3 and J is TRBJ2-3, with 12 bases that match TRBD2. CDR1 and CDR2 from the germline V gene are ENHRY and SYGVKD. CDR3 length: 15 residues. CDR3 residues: CAISESRATSGSLNF. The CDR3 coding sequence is TGTGCCATCAGTGAGTCTCGTGCGACTAGCGGGAGTCTTAATTTT.

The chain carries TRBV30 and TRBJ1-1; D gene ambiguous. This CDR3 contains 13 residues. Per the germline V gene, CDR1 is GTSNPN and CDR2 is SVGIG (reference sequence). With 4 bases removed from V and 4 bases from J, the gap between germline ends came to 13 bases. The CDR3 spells CAWITGSGTEAFF. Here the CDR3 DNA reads TGTGCCTGGATTACGGGGTCGGGCACTGAAGCTTTCTTT.

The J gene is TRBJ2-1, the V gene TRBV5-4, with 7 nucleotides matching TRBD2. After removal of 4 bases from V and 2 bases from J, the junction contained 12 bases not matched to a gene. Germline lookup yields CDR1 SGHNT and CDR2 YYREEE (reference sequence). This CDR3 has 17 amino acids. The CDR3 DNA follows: TGTGCCAGCAGCCCCTCCCCGGGGCGGGGGACCTACAATGAGCAGTTCTTC. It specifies CASSPSPGRGTYNEQFF. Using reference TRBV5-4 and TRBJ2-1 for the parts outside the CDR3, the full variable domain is ETGVTQSPTHLIKTRGQQVTLRCSSQSGHNTVSWYQQALGQGPQFIFQYYREEENGRGNFPPRFSGLQFPNYSSELNVNALELDDSALYLCASSPSPGRGTYNEQFFGPGTRLTVL.

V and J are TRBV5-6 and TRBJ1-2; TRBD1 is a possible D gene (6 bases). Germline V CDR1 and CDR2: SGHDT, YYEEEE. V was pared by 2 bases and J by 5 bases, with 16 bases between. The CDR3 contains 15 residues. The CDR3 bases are TGTGCCAGCAGCTTTATGGGGGCGCGGTGGTATGGCTACACCTTC. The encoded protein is CASSFMGARWYGYTF.

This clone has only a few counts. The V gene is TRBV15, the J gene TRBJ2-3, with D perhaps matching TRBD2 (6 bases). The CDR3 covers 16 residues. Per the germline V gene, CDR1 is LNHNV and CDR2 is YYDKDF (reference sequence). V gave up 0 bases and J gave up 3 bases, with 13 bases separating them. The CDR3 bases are TGTGCCACCAGCAGAGAAAGGCGGGACTTTACAGATACGCAGTATTTT. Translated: CATSRERRDFTDTQYF.

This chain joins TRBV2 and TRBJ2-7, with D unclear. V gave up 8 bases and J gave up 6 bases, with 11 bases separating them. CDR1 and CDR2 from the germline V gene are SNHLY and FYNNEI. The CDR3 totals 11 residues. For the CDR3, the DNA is TGTGCCAGCTCTTATAGTGGCGAGCAGTACTTC. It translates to CASSYSGEQYF.

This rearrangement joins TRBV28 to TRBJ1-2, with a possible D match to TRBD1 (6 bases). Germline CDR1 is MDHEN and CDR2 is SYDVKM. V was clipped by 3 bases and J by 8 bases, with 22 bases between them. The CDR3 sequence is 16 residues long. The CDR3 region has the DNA TGTGCCAGCAGTTTGACCCACACTAGGACAGCGGGAGGCTACACCTTC. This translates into CASSLTHTRTAGGYTF.

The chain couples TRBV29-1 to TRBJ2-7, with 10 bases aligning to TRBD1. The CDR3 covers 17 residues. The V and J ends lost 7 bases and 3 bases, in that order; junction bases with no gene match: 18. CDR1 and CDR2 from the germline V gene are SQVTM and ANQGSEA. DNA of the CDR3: TGCAGCGCTCTCCGGGACAGGGGTGGGAAAAAGGACTACGAGCAGTACTTC. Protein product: CSALRDRGGKKDYEQYF.

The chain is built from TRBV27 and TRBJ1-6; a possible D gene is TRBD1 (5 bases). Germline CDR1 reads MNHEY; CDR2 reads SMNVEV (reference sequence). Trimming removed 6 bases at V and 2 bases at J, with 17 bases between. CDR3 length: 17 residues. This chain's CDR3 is CASRRQGVAAYNSPLHF. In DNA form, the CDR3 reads TGTGCCAGCAGGAGGCAGGGCGTGGCGGCCTATAATTCACCCCTCCACTTT.

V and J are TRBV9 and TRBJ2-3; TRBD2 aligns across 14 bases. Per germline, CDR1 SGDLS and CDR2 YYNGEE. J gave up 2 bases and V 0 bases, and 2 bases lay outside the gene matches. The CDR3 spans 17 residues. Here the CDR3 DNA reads TGTGCCAGCAGCGTAGGACTAGCGGGAGGGCCCACAGATACGCAGTATTTT. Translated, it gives CASSVGLAGGPTDTQYF.

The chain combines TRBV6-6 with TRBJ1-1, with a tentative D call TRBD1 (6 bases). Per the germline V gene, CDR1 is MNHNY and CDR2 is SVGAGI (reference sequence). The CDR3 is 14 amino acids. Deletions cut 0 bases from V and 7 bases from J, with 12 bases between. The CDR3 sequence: CASSYSGQLNEAFF. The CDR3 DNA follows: TGTGCCAGCAGTTACTCCGGACAGCTGAATGAAGCTTTCTTT.

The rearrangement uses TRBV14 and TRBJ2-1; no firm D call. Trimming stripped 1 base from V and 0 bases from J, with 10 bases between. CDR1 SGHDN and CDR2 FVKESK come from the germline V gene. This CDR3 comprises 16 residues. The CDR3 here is CASSQGALASYNEQFF. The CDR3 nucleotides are TGTGCCAGCAGCCAAGGGGCTCTTGCCTCCTACAATGAGCAGTTCTTC.